This T cell receptor beta chain was identified during a study of lymphopenia after photon versus proton radiotherapy (dated by TCRdb to the late 2010s). Regarding the research as a whole: The immunological effects of photon versus proton radiation therapy were compared in patients with gastrointestinal tumors who developed high-grade lymphopenia. The study aimed to characterize how the two radiation modalities differ in their impact on the immune system. The 20 or so patients in the cohort had gastrointestinal tumors, were treated with either photon or proton therapy, and subsequently developed lymphopenia.

On the study overall, not on this receptor specifically: Relative stability during treatment was observed in proton-treated patients, whereas loss of naive T cells and TCR diversity and gain of effector/memory populations were observed in photon-treated patients. The survival association was assessed only in patients who died, and the authors presented better survival with proton therapy as a possibility rather than a demonstrated result. Across the cohort, a larger post-nadir drop in TCR diversity was inversely correlated with overall survival time among patients who died. After the lymphocyte count nadir, photon-treated repertoires showed oligoclonal expansion, especially of CD8+ Temra cells, which drove the drop in diversity.

Libraries came from the immunoSEQ multiplex PCR assay. T cell repertoires were profiled with deep sequencing of rearranged TCR beta loci together with multiparametric flow cytometry. TCRdb holds this immuneACCESS table with in-frame rearrangements only. Some clones are missing; in checked studies, unresolved V genes explain under half, and the rest has no known cause. This sample gives about 3,300 clones in total; about 80% of them show up just once. The top ten hold roughly 53% of the sample. In regard to this clone: Its antigen remains unidentified. Per-base qualities were not stored, and no clone one base away is much larger.

The TCR originated in an elderly man with esophageal cancer. This specimen consisted of peripheral blood, obtained from a patient treated with proton-based radiotherapy.

The CDR3 region: CASSDGLAGSQAPVAQYF. The DNA sequence is given as TGCGCCAGCAGCGATGGACTAGCGGGGTCTCAAGCCCCGGTGGCCCAGTACTTC. The receptor chain draws on TRBV5-1 and TRBJ2-5; the junction holds 12 bases that match TRBD2. Including cysteine and phenylalanine, the CDR3 has 18 amino acids. CDR3 DNA only is kept here, 54 bases in frame from base 1. V is trimmed back by 4 bases and J by 9 bases, and the junction contains 19 bases that no gene match accounts for. The germline V gene sets CDR1 to SGHRS and CDR2 to YFSETQ. Where the CDR3 stops, the reference TRBV5-1 and TRBJ2-5 genes take over; the full variable domain is KAGVTQTPRYLIKTRGQQVTLSCSPISGHRSVSWYQQTPGQGLQFLFEYFSETQRNKGNFPGRFSGRQFSNSRSEMNVSTLELGDSALYLCASSDGLAGSQAPVAQYFGPGTRLLVL.